The 11 T cell receptor beta chains listed next were all sequenced from one sample in a study of control samples from healthy donors and cancer patients. This table comes from immunoSEQ multiplex PCR, and its TCRdb copy is limited to in-frame clones, with some not included. Among about 110,000 clones listed, just under 85% were seen once. The specimen sequenced was blood. These receptors were taken from a man between 18 and 29 years old in good health.

The gene calls are TRBV5-1 and TRBJ2-2; perhaps TRBD1 as D (6 bases). Trimming pared 4 bases from V and 3 bases from J, leaving 13 bases between. The CDR3 is 15 residues long. Per germline, CDR1 SGHRS and CDR2 YFSETQ. In DNA form, the CDR3 reads TGCGCCAGCAGCCCCAGGGGTCGAGACACCGGGGAGCTGTTTTTT. This encodes CASSPRGRDTGELFF.

Remarks on this clone: This sample includes further DNA sequences coding for the same CDR3. The chain joins TRBV24-1 to TRBJ1-1, with D uncertain. Trimming left V 4 bases short and J 8 bases short, with 7 bases between. Germline values: CDR1 KGHDR, CDR2 SFDVKD. The CDR3 is 11 residues long. This CDR3 reads CATSEAGEAFF. The CDR3 DNA follows: TGTGCCACCAGTGAAGCCGGGGAAGCTTTCTTT.

In this sample, this clone turned up once. The rearrangement joins TRBV19 to TRBJ2-3; TRBD1 matches at 8 bases. The CDR3 loop spans 13 amino acids. Germline CDR1 is LNHDA and CDR2 is SQIVND (reference sequence). V dropped 3 bases and J dropped 5; count of bases not matched to a gene: 1. The CDR3 coding sequence is TGTGCCAGTAGTATGGGGACAGGAGATACGCAGTATTTT. Translation: CASSMGTGDTQYF.

The J gene is TRBJ2-7, the V gene TRBV7-8, with TRBD1 identical over 9 bases. This CDR3 comprises 15 residues. Germline V gene sequence: CDR1 SGHVS, CDR2 FQNEAQ. Trimming at V came to 5 bases and at J to 2 bases, leaving 7 bases not matched to a gene. CDR3 coding DNA: TGTGCCAGCAGCCAGGACAGGGGTCGCCCCTACGAGCAGTACTTC. Amino acid sequence: CASSQDRGRPYEQYF.

The CDR3 spells CASSPWGGGNTEAFF. The CDR3 DNA reads TGCGCCAGCAGCCCTTGGGGGGGAGGGAACACTGAAGCTTTCTTT. The rearrangement links TRBV5-1 to TRBJ1-1; D might be TRBD1 (5 bases). CDR1 is SGHRS, CDR2 YFSETQ, per germline. Trimming pared 4 bases from V and 1 base from J, leaving 14 bases between. This CDR3 comprises 15 residues.

J is TRBJ1-2 and V is TRBV25-1, with 12 bases lining up with TRBD1. The junction had 5 bases not matched to a gene; V was cut back by 6 bases and J by 6 bases. The germline CDR1 and CDR2 sequences are MGHDK and SYGVNS. The CDR3 has 14 residues. The CDR3 DNA reads TGTGCCAGCAGGGGGACAGGGGGCTTCAATGGCTACACCTTC. Translation: CASRGTGGFNGYTF.

The chain employs TRBV28 and TRBJ1-5; weak D call: TRBD1 (5 bases). The CDR3 has 15 residues. V was cut by 2 bases and J by 1 base, with 9 bases left in between. CDR1 is MDHEN, CDR2 SYDVKM, per germline. The CDR3 DNA reads as TGTGCCAGCAGTTTACCCAGGGCGAGCAATCAGCCCCAGCATTTT. This encodes CASSLPRASNQPQHF.

This clone was seen only once. The chain links TRBV2 to TRBJ2-3, with D unclear. Germline CDR1 is SNHLY and CDR2 is FYNNEI. Trimming shortened V by 1 base and J by 1 base, and 9 bases separated the two germline ends. The CDR3 is made up of 15 amino acids. CDR3 region: CASSEVGFGTDTQYF. CDR3 nucleotide sequence: TGTGCCAGCAGTGAAGTAGGGTTCGGCACAGATACGCAGTATTTT.

V gene TRBV6-2 or TRBV6-3 combines with J gene TRBJ2-3, with a tentative D call TRBD2 (7 bases). Germline assignment: CDR1 MNHEY and CDR2 SVGEGT. There are 14 residues in the CDR3. The V gene lost 6 bases and the J gene lost 4 bases, with 14 bases spanning the gap. The CDR3 DNA sequence: TGTGCCAGCAGCTCACAGGGAGGGCCAGATACGCAGTATTTT. This sequence encodes CASSSQGGPDTQYF.

The rearrangement joins TRBV5-6 to TRBJ2-1; tentatively, D is TRBD2 (5 bases). The CDR3 totals 12 residues. Trimming stripped 4 bases from V and 5 bases from J, with 7 bases between. Germline V gene lookup returns CDR1 SGHDT and CDR2 YYEEEE. The CDR3 region is CASSAGDNEQFF. The CDR3, as DNA: TGTGCCAGCAGCGCGGGTGACAATGAGCAGTTCTTC.

DNA of the CDR3: TGTGCCAGCAGCGCTGATCCGAACACTGAAGCTTTCTTT. Amino acid sequence: CASSADPNTEAFF. The chain employs TRBV7-9 and TRBJ1-1, with D unresolved. Trimming took off 5 bases at V and 1 base at J, with 8 bases between the two ends. The CDR3 length is 13 residues. Germline V gives CDR1 SEHNR, CDR2 FQNEAQ (reference sequence).